Below, one T cell receptor (beta chain) is given with its context. Trimming left V 2 bases short and J 4 bases short, with 8 bases between. Germline-derived CDR1 and CDR2 are LNHDA and SQIVND (reference sequence). The CDR3 spans 13 residues. The data derive from a study of T cell responses to AZD1222 COVID-19 vaccine. Generated by immunoSEQ multiplex PCR, the TCRdb table keeps only in-frame clones and is missing some. The sample yields more than 100,000 clones, 80% to 90% seen once. V and J are TRBV19 and TRBJ1-1, with a weak D call TRBD1 (5 bases). The sample here was peripheral blood, taken on day 0 of AZD1222 vaccination. This TCR came from an adult in good health. The CDR3 here is CASSISRGTEAFF. CDR3 nucleotide sequence: TGTGCCAGTAGTATAAGTAGGGGCACTGAAGCTTTCTTT.